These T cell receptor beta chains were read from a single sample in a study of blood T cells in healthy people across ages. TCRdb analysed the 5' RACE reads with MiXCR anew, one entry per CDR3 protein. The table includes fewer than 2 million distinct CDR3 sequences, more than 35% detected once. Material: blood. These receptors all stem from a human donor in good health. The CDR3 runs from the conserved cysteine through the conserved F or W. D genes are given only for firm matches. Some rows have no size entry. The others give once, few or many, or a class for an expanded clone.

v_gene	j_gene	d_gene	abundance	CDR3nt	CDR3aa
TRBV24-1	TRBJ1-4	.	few	TGTGCCACCAGTGATACTACGCCCGGTGAAAAACTGTTTTTT	CATSDTTPGEKLFF
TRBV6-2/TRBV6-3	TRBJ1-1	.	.	TGTGCCAGCGTCGACGGTAGACTTATGAACACTGAAGCTTTCTTT	CASVDGRLMNTEAFF
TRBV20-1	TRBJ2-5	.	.	TGCAGCCCCTTCCCAATGGGCAGGGGAAAAAAGCAGTACTTC	CSPFPMGRGKKQYF
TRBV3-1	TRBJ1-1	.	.	TGTGCCAGCAGCTCCACTCGCAGGGCCACTGAAGCTTTCTTT	CASSSTRRATEAFF
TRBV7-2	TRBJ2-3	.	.	TGTGCCAGCAGCACACCGGGGGTCACAGATACGCAGTATTTT	CASSTPGVTDTQYF
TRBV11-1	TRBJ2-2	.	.	TGTGCCAGCAGCATCGGGGCTACCGGGGAGCTGTTTTTT	CASSIGATGELFF
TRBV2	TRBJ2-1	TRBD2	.	TGTGCCAGCAGTGGGATACTGGGACTAGCGGGGGGCGATGAGCAGTTCTTC	CASSGILGLAGGDEQFF
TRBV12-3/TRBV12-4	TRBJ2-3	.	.	TGTGCCAGCAACCCTCAGCGGACTAGCACAGATACGCAGTATTTT	CASNPQRTSTDTQYF
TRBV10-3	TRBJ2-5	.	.	TGTGCCACGCAGACTTCGACTGGGGACCAAGAGACCCAGTACTTC	CATQTSTGDQETQYF
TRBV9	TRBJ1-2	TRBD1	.	TGTGCCAGCAGCGTAGGACAGGGAGAGTATGGCTACACCTTC	CASSVGQGEYGYTF
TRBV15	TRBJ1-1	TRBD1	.	TGTGCCACCGAAATCGGACAGGGCACTGAAGCTTTCTTT	CATEIGQGTEAFF
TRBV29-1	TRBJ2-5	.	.	TGCAGCGTTGAAATGTCTTTCGGGCCCCCAGAGACCCAGTACTTC	CSVEMSFGPPETQYF
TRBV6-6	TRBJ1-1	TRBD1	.	TGTGCCAACAGTTCGCCCGACAGGGGCTCAAACACTGAAGCTTTCTTT	CANSSPDRGSNTEAFF
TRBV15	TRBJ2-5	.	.	TGTGCCACAAAAGGGAGCCAAGAGACCCAGTACTTC	CATKGSQETQYF
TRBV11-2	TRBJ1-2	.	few	TGTGCCAGCAGCTGGGGGCAGGGGACCCCCTATGGCTACACCTTC	CASSWGQGTPYGYTF
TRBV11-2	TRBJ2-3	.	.	TGTGCCAGCAGCCTCCCCGGTCCTGAAGATACGCAGTATTTT	CASSLPGPEDTQYF
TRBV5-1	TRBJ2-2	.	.	TGCGCCAGCAGCTTCTGGGGCGCTGGGGAGGCCGGGGAGCTGTTTTTT	CASSFWGAGEAGELFF
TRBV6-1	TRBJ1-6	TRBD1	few	TGTGCCAGCAGTGAAGCTCACAGGGGGGCCTATAATTCACCCCTCCACTTT	CASSEAHRGAYNSPLHF
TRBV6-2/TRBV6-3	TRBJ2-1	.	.	TGTGCCAGCAGCTATCGCGGCGATCTGGAGTACAATGAGCAGTTCTTC	CASSYRGDLEYNEQFF
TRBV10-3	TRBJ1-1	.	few	TGTGCCATCCGTTCCCACATCATGAACACTGAAGCTTTCTTT	CAIRSHIMNTEAFF
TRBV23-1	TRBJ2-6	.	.	TGCGCCAGCAGTCGTGACAGAGAGGGGGCCAACGTCCTGACTTTC	CASSRDREGANVLTF
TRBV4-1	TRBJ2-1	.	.	TGCGCCAGCAGACATACAGGGAGGCGTGAGCAGTTCTTC	CASRHTGRREQFF
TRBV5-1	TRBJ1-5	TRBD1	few	TGCGCCAGCAGCTGGACAGGGGGCTTCAATCAGCCCCAGCATTTT	CASSWTGGFNQPQHF
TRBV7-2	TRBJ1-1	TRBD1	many	TGTGCCAGCAGTTTACGACAGGGCACTGAAGCTTTCTTT	CASSLRQGTEAFF
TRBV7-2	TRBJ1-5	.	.	TGTGCCAGCAGCACAAGAGGGGGGTTGGGACAGCCCCAGCATTTT	CASSTRGGLGQPQHF
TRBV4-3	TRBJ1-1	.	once	TGCGCCAGCAGCCAAGGGTCGGACAGCTTGAACACTGAAGCTTTCTTT	CASSQGSDSLNTEAFF
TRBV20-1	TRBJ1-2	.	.	TGCAGTGCTAGACCTTATACGGACGGGAGCTACACCTTC	CSARPYTDGSYTF
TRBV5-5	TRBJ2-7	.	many	TGTGCCAGCAAGGGCCCTTACGAGCAGTACTTC	CASKGPYEQYF
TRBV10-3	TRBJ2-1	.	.	TGTGCCATCCAGGCCTACAATGAGCAGTTCTTC	CAIQAYNEQFF
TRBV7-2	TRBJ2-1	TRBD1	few	TGTGCCAGCAGCATTAGACAGGGGGGTGAGCAGTTCTTC	CASSIRQGGEQFF
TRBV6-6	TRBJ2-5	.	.	TGTGCCAGCGGGTCGGACAGCCACCAAGAGACCCAGTACTTC	CASGSDSHQETQYF
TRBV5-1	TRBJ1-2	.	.	TGCGCCAGCAGCCCGTGGACAGACGATACTAACTATGGCTACACCTTC	CASSPWTDDTNYGYTF
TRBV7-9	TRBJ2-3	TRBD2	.	TGTGCCAGCAGCTTGAGAGCGGGGGGGCAAGACGCGCAGCGGACGCAGTATTTT	CASSLRAGGQDAQRTQYF
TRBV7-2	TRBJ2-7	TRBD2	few	TGTGCCAGCAGCTGGGGACTAGCGGGCTACTACGAGCAGTACTTC	CASSWGLAGYYEQYF
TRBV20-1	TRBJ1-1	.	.	TGCAGTGCTAGAGATGATGGAACTTTTTCTGAAGCTTTCTTT	CSARDDGTFSEAFF
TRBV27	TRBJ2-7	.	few	TGTGCCAGCAGTAGGAGGCTGTTTAACGACGAGCAGTACTTC	CASSRRLFNDEQYF